Listed below are T cell receptor beta chains from one sample, sequenced in a study of identifying expanded T cells in peripheral blood. The repertoire was sequenced with immunoSEQ multiplex PCR; TCRdb's copy has only in-frame clones and lacks some. The sample consists of some 78,000 clones, approximately 85% of them appearing once. Input material: blood. The receptor source for this set is a person between 18 and 69 years old in good health. The CDR3 runs from the conserved cysteine through the conserved F or W. A D gene is named only where the DNA matches it firmly. Size is stated for part of the rows, as once, few or many counts, or as a class when the clone is expanded.

length	V	D	size	J	CDR3	DNA
15	TRBV18	.	.	TRBJ1-3	CASSPGQHSGNTIYF	TGTGCCAGCTCACCCGGACAGCACTCTGGAAACACCATATATTTT
16	TRBV10-3	.	.	TRBJ1-3	CAISESTGNSGNTIYF	TGTGCCATCAGTGAGTCGACGGGGAACTCTGGAAACACCATATATTTT
17	TRBV9	.	.	TRBJ2-6	CASSTDPTGSGANVLTF	TGTGCCAGCAGCACGGACCCGACGGGATCTGGGGCCAACGTCCTGACTTTC
16	TRBV25-1	TRBD1	.	TRBJ1-2	CASSELSGQGPYGYTF	TGTGCCAGCAGTGAATTGTCCGGACAGGGCCCCTATGGCTACACCTTC
15	TRBV27	.	.	TRBJ2-5	CASSLFFAEQETQYF	TGTGCCAGCAGTTTATTCTTCGCAGAACAAGAGACCCAGTACTTC
12	TRBV30	.	few	TRBJ1-1	CAWTTGRTEAFF	TGTGCCTGGACTACGGGGCGGACTGAAGCTTTCTTT
12	TRBV5-6	.	.	TRBJ2-7	CASSLGGYEQYF	TGTGCCAGCAGCTTGGGGGGTTACGAGCAGTACTTC
15	TRBV4-2	TRBD1	.	TRBJ2-3	CASSQEEQGTDTQYF	TGTGCCAGCAGCCAAGAAGAACAGGGGACAGATACGCAGTATTTT
16	TRBV7-9	.	.	TRBJ2-7	CASSLVLASVTYEQYF	TGTGCCAGCAGCTTAGTGCTAGCGTCAGTTACCTACGAGCAGTACTTC
16	TRBV9	TRBD2	.	TRBJ2-5	CASSTYSGRAQETQYF	TGTGCCAGCAGCACTTATAGCGGGAGGGCGCAAGAGACCCAGTACTTC
16	TRBV7-9	.	.	TRBJ1-4	CASSLNSLATNEKLFF	TGTGCCAGCAGCTTAAACAGTCTTGCAACTAATGAAAAACTGTTTTTT
15	TRBV7-2	TRBD2	.	TRBJ2-1	CASRVGLAVVGEQFF	TGTGCCAGCAGGGTTGGACTAGCGGTTGTCGGTGAGCAGTTCTTC
13	TRBV7-9	.	.	TRBJ1-1	CASSLAGQNEAFF	TGTGCCAGCAGCTTAGCAGGACAAAATGAAGCTTTCTTT
14	TRBV7-6	.	.	TRBJ2-1	CASSSPRRSNEQFF	TGTGCCAGCAGCTCCCCCCGAAGGTCGAATGAGCAGTTCTTC
16	TRBV28	TRBD1	.	TRBJ1-1	CASSSGTGRKNTEAFF	TGTGCCAGCAGCAGTGGGACAGGGAGGAAGAACACTGAAGCTTTCTTT
14	TRBV5-1	TRBD1	.	TRBJ1-2	CASSLRQGVGGYTF	TGCGCCAGCAGCTTGAGGCAGGGGGTGGGAGGCTACACCTTC
16	TRBV10-3	TRBD1	.	TRBJ2-3	CAISGTGRPSTDTQYF	TGTGCCATCAGTGGGACAGGCCGCCCTAGCACAGATACGCAGTATTTT
14	TRBV5-1	.	.	TRBJ1-5	CASSLDRNNQPQHF	TGCGCCAGCAGCCTGGACAGAAACAATCAGCCCCAGCATTTT
16	TRBV19	TRBD2	.	TRBJ2-1	CASSIWEGSSYNEQFF	TGTGCCAGTAGTATTTGGGAGGGCAGCTCCTACAATGAGCAGTTCTTC
11	TRBV20-1	.	.	TRBJ1-2	CSASHVYGYTF	TGCAGTGCTAGCCATGTCTATGGCTACACCTTC